Listed below are T cell receptor beta chains from one sample, sequenced in a study of response to subunit inactivated influenza vaccine. TCRdb re-called the RT-PCR reads with MiXCR, one entry per CDR3 protein. Of more than 450,000 distinct CDR3 sequences in the sample, approximately 12% are singletons; the top ten hold 10%. The sample consisted of PBMCs from blood, taken on the day of vaccination. The receptor source for this set is a man between 45 and 60 years old who received an inactivated influenza vaccine. Both conserved end residues are part of each CDR3. The order of the fields is J gene, D gene, V gene, clone size, CDR3 protein, CDR3 DNA. D genes are given only for firm matches. Clone size is stated in some rows and not others, as once, few, many or a class when expanded.

J gene: TRBJ2-5; D gene: .; V gene: TRBV5-1; clone size: .; CDR3 protein: CASSLGLVQETQYF; CDR3 DNA: TGCGCCAGCAGCTTGGGACTAGTCCAAGAGACCCAGTACTTC
J gene: TRBJ1-1; D gene: .; V gene: TRBV2; clone size: few; CDR3 protein: CASSRQFEAFF; CDR3 DNA: TGTGCCAGCAGTCGACAGTTTGAAGCTTTCTTT
J gene: TRBJ1-1; D gene: .; V gene: TRBV3-1; clone size: few; CDR3 protein: CASSQEGGNSEAFF; CDR3 DNA: TGTGCCAGCAGCCAAGAGGGCGGCAACTCTGAAGCTTTCTTT
J gene: TRBJ2-7; D gene: .; V gene: TRBV7-2; clone size: few; CDR3 protein: CASSAYAGGSYEQYF; CDR3 DNA: TGTGCCAGCAGCGCGTACGCAGGGGGGTCCTACGAGCAGTACTTC
J gene: TRBJ2-7; D gene: .; V gene: TRBV20-1; clone size: .; CDR3 protein: CSARDVGGVYSYEQYF; CDR3 DNA: TGCAGTGCTAGAGATGTTGGCGGAGTCTACTCCTACGAGCAGTACTTC
J gene: TRBJ2-3; D gene: .; V gene: TRBV12-3/TRBV12-4; clone size: many; CDR3 protein: CASSLSLMTSTDTQYF; CDR3 DNA: TGTGCCAGCAGTTTAAGCCTCATGACTAGCACAGATACGCAGTATTTT
J gene: TRBJ2-3; D gene: .; V gene: TRBV27; clone size: few; CDR3 protein: CASRGGGTQYF; CDR3 DNA: TGTGCCAGCAGGGGGGGTGGTACGCAGTATTTT
J gene: TRBJ2-5; D gene: .; V gene: TRBV20-1; clone size: few; CDR3 protein: CSARPPAGGQETQYF; CDR3 DNA: TGCAGTGCTAGGCCCCCGGCGGGTGGCCAAGAGACCCAGTACTTC
J gene: TRBJ2-3; D gene: .; V gene: TRBV12-3/TRBV12-4; clone size: many; CDR3 protein: CASSPAASTDTQYF; CDR3 DNA: TGTGCCAGCAGTCCAGCGGCTAGCACAGATACGCAGTATTTT
J gene: TRBJ2-6; D gene: .; V gene: TRBV7-2; clone size: .; CDR3 protein: CASSVFGANVLTF; CDR3 DNA: TGTGCCAGCAGCGTATTCGGGGCCAACGTCCTGACTTTC
J gene: TRBJ2-7; D gene: TRBD1; V gene: TRBV12-3/TRBV12-4; clone size: .; CDR3 protein: CASTPTGHSYEQYF; CDR3 DNA: TGTGCCAGCACTCCGACAGGGCACTCCTACGAGCAGTACTTC
J gene: TRBJ2-1; D gene: TRBD2; V gene: TRBV29-1; clone size: .; CDR3 protein: CSVVSLAGSSYTEQFF; CDR3 DNA: TGCAGCGTTGTATCCCTAGCGGGTAGCTCCTACACTGAGCAGTTCTTC
J gene: TRBJ2-1; D gene: .; V gene: TRBV4-3; clone size: few; CDR3 protein: CASSQPLKGSEQFF; CDR3 DNA: TGCGCCAGCAGCCAACCCCTTAAGGGGTCTGAGCAGTTCTTC
J gene: TRBJ2-5; D gene: .; V gene: TRBV6-5; clone size: few; CDR3 protein: CASSYLGVRETQYF; CDR3 DNA: TGTGCCAGCAGTTATTTGGGGGTACGAGAGACCCAGTACTTC
J gene: TRBJ2-2; D gene: .; V gene: TRBV12-3/TRBV12-4; clone size: .; CDR3 protein: CASRLPGTAGELFF; CDR3 DNA: TGTGCCAGCCGACTCCCCGGGACGGCGGGGGAGCTGTTTTTT
J gene: TRBJ2-1; D gene: TRBD2; V gene: TRBV3-1; clone size: .; CDR3 protein: CASSPSGRGGYEQFF; CDR3 DNA: TGTGCCAGCAGCCCCAGCGGGAGGGGTGGCTATGAGCAGTTCTTC
J gene: TRBJ1-1; D gene: .; V gene: TRBV4-1; clone size: few; CDR3 protein: CASSQDRRRLPGPRNTEAFF; CDR3 DNA: TGCGCCAGCAGCCAAGATAGGAGGAGACTACCGGGACCCCGGAACACTGAAGCTTTCTTT
J gene: TRBJ2-6; D gene: .; V gene: TRBV4-3; clone size: .; CDR3 protein: CASSQAGRGANVLTF; CDR3 DNA: TGCGCCAGCAGCCAAGCTGGTAGGGGGGCCAACGTCCTGACTTTC
J gene: TRBJ2-1; D gene: .; V gene: TRBV4-2; clone size: few; CDR3 protein: CASSQEGGGGNEQFF; CDR3 DNA: TGTGCCAGCAGCCAAGAAGGAGGGGGGGGCAATGAGCAGTTCTTC
J gene: TRBJ2-6; D gene: .; V gene: TRBV7-2; clone size: .; CDR3 protein: CASSLDSGAGANVLTF; CDR3 DNA: TGTGCCAGCAGCTTGGATTCGGGGGCTGGGGCCAACGTCCTGACTTTC
J gene: TRBJ2-2; D gene: .; V gene: TRBV11-2; clone size: many; CDR3 protein: CASSLVGGAGELFF; CDR3 DNA: TGTGCCAGCAGCTTAGTCGGGGGTGCCGGGGAGCTGTTTTTT
J gene: TRBJ2-5; D gene: TRBD2; V gene: TRBV20-1; clone size: few; CDR3 protein: CSASRWGGQETQYF; CDR3 DNA: TGCAGTGCTTCCCGGTGGGGGGGCCAAGAGACCCAGTACTTC
J gene: TRBJ2-5; D gene: TRBD1; V gene: TRBV5-6; clone size: few; CDR3 protein: CASSSRTGLGTQYF; CDR3 DNA: TGTGCCAGCAGCTCGCGGACAGGGCTTGGGACCCAGTACTTC
J gene: TRBJ2-7; D gene: .; V gene: TRBV4-1; clone size: .; CDR3 protein: CASSQDTDGTAYEQYF; CDR3 DNA: TGCGCCAGCAGCCAAGACACCGACGGGACCGCCTACGAGCAGTACTTC
J gene: TRBJ2-1; D gene: TRBD2; V gene: TRBV27; clone size: .; CDR3 protein: CASSLFGWFGRANNEQFF; CDR3 DNA: TGTGCCAGCAGTTTATTCGGTTGGTTCGGGAGGGCCAACAATGAGCAGTTCTTC
J gene: TRBJ1-2; D gene: TRBD1; V gene: TRBV20-1; clone size: .; CDR3 protein: CSAQETGFMNYGYTF; CDR3 DNA: TGCAGTGCTCAGGAGACAGGGTTTATGAACTATGGCTACACCTTC
J gene: TRBJ2-4; D gene: .; V gene: TRBV12-3/TRBV12-4; clone size: .; CDR3 protein: CASSLRGRVNIQYF; CDR3 DNA: TGTGCCAGCAGTTTAAGGGGGAGAGTAAACATTCAGTACTTC
J gene: TRBJ2-5; D gene: .; V gene: TRBV15; clone size: .; CDR3 protein: CATSRSPTEKETQYF; CDR3 DNA: TGTGCCACCAGCAGATCGCCGACAGAGAAAGAGACCCAGTACTTC
J gene: TRBJ2-1; D gene: .; V gene: TRBV10-3; clone size: few; CDR3 protein: CAISVGGDNEQFF; CDR3 DNA: TGTGCCATCAGTGTAGGGGGGGACAATGAGCAGTTCTTC
J gene: TRBJ2-1; D gene: .; V gene: TRBV27; clone size: few; CDR3 protein: CASRFGANSYNEQFF; CDR3 DNA: TGTGCCAGCAGATTCGGGGCCAACTCCTACAATGAGCAGTTCTTC
J gene: TRBJ2-6; D gene: .; V gene: TRBV5-1; clone size: .; CDR3 protein: CASSLGAFSGANVLTF; CDR3 DNA: TGCGCCAGCAGCTTGGGGGCATTCTCTGGGGCCAACGTCCTGACTTTC
J gene: TRBJ2-2; D gene: .; V gene: TRBV7-7; clone size: few; CDR3 protein: CASSFSPHPTGELFF; CDR3 DNA: TGTGCTAGCAGCTTTTCCCCTCACCCCACCGGGGAGCTGTTTTTT
J gene: TRBJ2-1; D gene: .; V gene: TRBV7-8; clone size: .; CDR3 protein: CASSPSRDSTGRGEQFF; CDR3 DNA: TGTGCCAGCAGCCCTTCCCGGGACTCTACCGGACGGGGTGAGCAGTTCTTC